A single sample gave rise to the 32 T cell receptor beta chains below, sequenced in a study of CD8+CD57+ T cells in acquired aplastic anemia. The use of genomic DNA as template underpinned the TCR beta VDJ and CDR3 profiling. TCRdb re-derived calls from the reads in MiXCR, one entry per CDR3 protein. The sample lists 350,000 to 450,000 distinct CDR3 sequences; 60% to 80% were seen once. The specimen sequenced was sorted CD4+, CD8+, or CD8+CD57+ T cells (not recorded which) from PBMCs. These TCRs come from a human donor in good health, serving as a control.

This clonotype has ten or more counts. The genes are TRBV6-5 and TRBJ2-6; D not certain. The CDR3 has 13 amino acids. Trimming pared 7 bases from V and 0 bases from J, leaving 4 bases between. Germline CDR1 and CDR2: MNHEY and SVGAGI. The CDR3 DNA follows: TGTGCCAGCACGGACTCTGGGGCCAACGTCCTGACTTTC. This sequence encodes CASTDSGANVLTF.

The sample holds one count of this clonotype. With a much larger clone just one base away, this may be a read error. The rearrangement uses TRBV27 and TRBJ1-2, with D possibly being TRBD1 (5 bases). The CDR3 runs to 14 residues. Germline CDR1 and CDR2: MNHEY and SMNVEV (reference sequence). V was shortened by 5 bases and J by 7 bases, with 17 bases between the two germline ends. The CDR3 nucleotides read TGTGCCAGCAGTGCGACAGTGCTCGCCGCTGGCTACACCTTC. This encodes CASSATVLAAGYTF.

The CDR3 reads CASSFRDTGNTIYF. The DNA of the CDR3 is TGTGCCAGCAGCTTTAGGGACACAGGAAACACCATATATTTT. This chain connects TRBV5-6 to TRBJ1-3; the D gene is possibly TRBD1 (6 bases). Germline lookup yields CDR1 SGHDT and CDR2 YYEEEE. The CDR3 length is 14 residues. Trimming left V 2 bases short and J 4 bases short, with 10 bases between.

The chain combines TRBV7-8 with TRBJ2-7, with 8 bases matching TRBD1. The CDR3 has 15 residues. The trim removed 4 bases at V and 3 bases at J, leaving 8 bases unmatched. The germline V gene encodes CDR1 SGHVS and CDR2 FQNEAQ. The DNA of the CDR3 is TGTGCCAGCAGCTCAGAAGGCAGGGGGCACTACGAGCAGTACTTC. This sequence encodes CASSSEGRGHYEQYF.

The chain recombines TRBV9 with TRBJ2-5; TRBD2 agrees at 9 bases. J was trimmed by 3 bases and V by 4 bases; bases with no gene match: 10. CDR1 and CDR2 (germline): SGDLS, YYNGEE. This CDR3 region has 16 residues. CDR3 nucleotide sequence: TGTGCCAGCAGCCCGCGGGGGGGGGCTTGGGAAGAGACCCAGTACTTC. Translating it yields CASSPRGGAWEETQYF.

The chain recombines TRBV7-2 with TRBJ2-7, with 8 bases matching TRBD1. V lost 5 bases, J lost 13 bases, and 19 bases stayed unmatched. From germline, CDR1 is SGHTA and CDR2 FQGNSA. CDR3 length: 15 residues. This CDR3 reads CASSLVQGAWYYTYF. As DNA, the CDR3 is TGTGCCAGCAGCCTGGTCCAGGGGGCGTGGTACTACACCTACTTC.

V and J are TRBV7-2 and TRBJ1-6; 8 bases map to TRBD1. Germline CDR1 SGHTA, CDR2 FQGNSA. V lost 5 bases and J lost 13; bases outside the gene matches: 13. The CDR3 is 15 residues long. This chain's CDR3 is CASSATGGGNQPLHF. The CDR3 DNA reads as TGTGCCAGCAGCGCCACAGGGGGTGGCAATCAGCCCCTCCACTTT. Using reference TRBV7-2 and TRBJ1-6 for the parts outside the CDR3, the full variable domain is GAGVSQSPSNKVTEKGKDVELRCDPISGHTALYWYRQSLGQGLEFLIYFQGNSAPDKSGLPSDRFSAERTGGSVSTLTIQRTQQEDSAVYLCASSATGGGNQPLHFGNGTRLTVT.

As concerns this clonotype: The junction shows a germline mismatch at one end, possibly a read error. The chain joins TRBV5-8 to TRBJ2-7; 15 bases line up with TRBD2. The germline V gene has CDR1 SGHTS and CDR2 YDEGEE. The CDR3 sequence is 18 residues long. The CDR3 nucleotides read TGCGCCAGCCGGGGGGGTCCCGGGACTAGCGGGGGGCTCTACGAGCAGTACTTC. Its translation: CASRGGPGTSGGLYEQYF.

To note about this clonotype: Since no conserved phenylalanine or tryptophan closes the CDR3, a read error is the likely cause. Because the CDR3's place on the DNA is in doubt, the DNA is left out and the CDR3 is given as listed by TCRdb. V usage is TRBV6-5 and J usage is TRBJ1-4; the table's D call of TRBD1 was not tested on the DNA. In germline, CDR1 is MNHEY, CDR2 SVGAGI. The CDR3 comprises 11 residues, both ends counted. The CDR3 reads CASRTPGTGNY.

Concerning this clonotype itself: The CDR3 does not end in the conserved phenylalanine or tryptophan, so this is likely a read error. Because the CDR3's place on the DNA is in doubt, the DNA is left out and the CDR3 is given as listed by TCRdb. The rearrangement uses TRBV2 and TRBJ2-7; TRBD2, the D gene given by the table, was not confirmed from the DNA. CDR1 SNHLY and CDR2 FYNNEI come from the germline V gene. The length of the CDR3 is 15 amino acids, counting both ends. The CDR3 reads CASTLAVEASYGQDI.

About this clonotype: One end of the junction does not line up with germline, which may come from a read error. The V call is TRBV7-3, the J call TRBJ2-3; D remains ambiguous. The CDR3 is 14 amino acids. CDR1 and CDR2 from the germline V gene are SGHTA and FQGTGA. In DNA, the CDR3 is TGTGCCACCAGCGTACATAAGACACCGGATACGCAGTATTTT. It codes for CATSVHKTPDTQYF.

The chain links TRBV15 to TRBJ1-5; D gene unclear. Germline V gene lookup returns CDR1 LNHNV and CDR2 YYDKDF (reference sequence). Trimming stripped 0 bases from V and 1 base from J, with 7 bases between. This CDR3 contains 15 residues. In DNA, the CDR3 is TGTGCCACCAGCAGAGATCGGGCCAGCAATCAGCCCCAGCATTTT. It yields the protein CATSRDRASNQPQHF.

This clonotype came up many times. The chain carries TRBV6-5 and TRBJ1-4, with 11 bases matching TRBD1. This CDR3 contains 17 residues. CDR1 is MNHEY and CDR2 is SVGAGI in the germline V gene. Germline trimming cut 5 bases from V and 4 bases from J; bases unmatched to any gene: 9. CDR3 coding DNA: TGTGCCAGCAGTCCACGGGACAGGGGGAGTAGTAATGAAAAACTGTTTTTT. It is translated as CASSPRDRGSSNEKLFF.

About this clonotype itself: The junction departs from the called germline gene at one end, perhaps through a read error. V and J are TRBV9 and TRBJ2-7, with D unresolved. CDR3 length: 13 amino acids. CDR1 and CDR2 (germline): SGDLS, YYNGEE. CDR3 sequence (DNA): TGTGCCAGCAGCCCTGGACCTTACTATGGGTACAACTTC. It encodes CASSPGPYYGYNF.

This clonotype was found many times. This chain connects TRBV2 to TRBJ1-5, with D unresolved. The CDR3 runs 15 residues. V was pared by 7 bases and J by 0 bases, with 13 bases between. Germline loops: CDR1 SNHLY, CDR2 FYNNEI. CDR3 nucleotides: TGTGCCAGCAAGGGAAACGATCATAGCAATCAGCCCCAGCATTTT. It yields the protein CASKGNDHSNQPQHF.

This clonotype was seen ten or more times. The chain links TRBV12-3 or TRBV12-4 to TRBJ2-2; D is uncertain. CDR3 length: 12 amino acids. The V end lost 5 bases, the J end lost 6 bases, and 7 bases lay between the germline ends. The CDR3 bases are TGTGCCAGCAGTGGGCTAGCCGGGGAGCTGTTTTTT. Protein product: CASSGLAGELFF.

V gene TRBV5-1 combines with J gene TRBJ1-2; D unclear. V was clipped by 2 bases and J by 8 bases, with 22 bases between them. There are 16 residues in the CDR3. The germline CDR1 and CDR2 sequences are SGHRS and YFSETQ. CDR3: CASSFIQAGGTGGYTF. DNA of the CDR3: TGCGCCAGCAGCTTCATCCAAGCGGGCGGTACCGGGGGCTACACCTTC.

This clonotype came up a few times. The chain employs TRBV24-1 and TRBJ1-1, with a possible D match to TRBD1 (5 bases). This CDR3 contains 14 residues. CDR1 and CDR2 from the germline V gene are KGHDR and SFDVKD. Trimming took off 8 bases at V and 1 base at J, with 13 bases between the two ends. The CDR3 protein is CATKGRTGNTEAFF. The CDR3 DNA reads TGTGCCACCAAGGGCAGAACAGGGAACACTGAAGCTTTCTTT.

This clonotype has only one observation. The genes are TRBV12-3 or TRBV12-4 and TRBJ1-6; 10 bases line up with TRBD1. This CDR3 is built from 15 residues. V was clipped by 3 bases and J by 18 bases; unmatched bases: 14. CDR3 residues: CASSLGRTGGGGYHF. CDR3 sequence (DNA): TGTGCCAGCAGTTTGGGGAGGACAGGGGGAGGGGGCTACCACTTT.

The sample holds a few counts of this clonotype. J is TRBJ2-1 and V is TRBV24-1, with TRBD2 matching 15 bases. J gave up 12 bases and V 9 bases, and 11 bases lay outside the gene matches. The CDR3 runs to 15 residues. CDR1 is KGHDR, CDR2 SFDVKD, per germline. The CDR3 region has the DNA TGTGCCACCGGAAGACCGGGACTAGCGGGAGGTCGGCAGTTCTTC. This sequence encodes CATGRPGLAGGRQFF.

The gene calls are TRBV7-2 and TRBJ2-5; 9 nucleotides match TRBD2. This CDR3 region has 13 residues. The germline V gene encodes CDR1 SGHTA and CDR2 FQGNSA. With 6 bases clipped from V and 3 bases from J, the junction kept 2 bases outside the gene matches. The CDR3 loop reads CASRIAGEETQYF. The CDR3 DNA sequence: TGTGCCAGCAGAATAGCGGGGGAAGAGACCCAGTACTTC.

This clonotype is a singleton in its sample. The J gene is TRBJ1-3, the V gene TRBV7-2; the D is unclear. The V and J ends lost 7 bases and 16 bases respectively, with 26 bases between them. The CDR3 runs 14 residues. Germline V gene sequence: CDR1 SGHTA, CDR2 FQGNSA. In nucleotides, the CDR3 is TGTGCCAGCACCCCCCTGGCGGCTGGAAACGGGATGTATTTT. Translating it yields CASTPLAAGNGMYF.

On this clonotype itself: It is unclear where the CDR3 begins or ends on the DNA, so no DNA is shown, and the CDR3 is as TCRdb lists it. J is TRBJ1-3 and V is TRBV7-2; the table's D call TRBD1 went unverified against the DNA. Germline V lookup: CDR1 SGHTA, CDR2 FQGNSA. 15 amino acids form the CDR3, both terminal residues included. CDR3 in amino acids: CASSLNTQPQHFGYF.

The chain recombines TRBV2 with TRBJ2-7; possibly TRBD1 for D (6 bases). CDR1 SNHLY and CDR2 FYNNEI come from the germline V gene. CDR3 length: 15 residues. V was trimmed by 2 bases and J by 2 bases, leaving 13 bases between them. The CDR3 loop reads CASSESSDRPYEQYF. CDR3 DNA sequence: TGTGCCAGCAGTGAATCTTCAGACAGGCCCTACGAGCAGTACTTC. Supplemented by reference TRBV2 and TRBJ2-7, the full variable domain reads EPEVTQTPSHQVTQMGQEVILRCVPISNHLYFYWYRQILGQKVEFLVSFYNNEISEKSEIFDDQFSVERPDGSNFTLKIRSTKLEDSAMYFCASSESSDRPYEQYFGPGTRLTVT.

The V gene is TRBV11-1, the J gene TRBJ2-5; the D is unclear. The V and J ends lost 5 bases and 9 bases respectively, with 13 bases between them. The CDR3 length is 12 residues. From germline, CDR1 is SGHAT and CDR2 FQDESV (reference sequence). In DNA form, the CDR3 reads TGTGCCAGCAGCACCCAGGAAGACGCCCAGTACTTC. As protein: CASSTQEDAQYF. The complete variable domain, with remaining parts taken from reference TRBV11-1 and TRBJ2-5, reads EAEVAQSPRYKITEKSQAVAFWCDPISGHATLYWYRQILGQGPELLVQFQDESVVDDSQLPKDRFSAERLKGVDSTLKIQPAELGDSAMYLCASSTQEDAQYFGPGTRLLVL.

This clonotype has ten or more counts. This chain joins TRBV5-5 and TRBJ2-5, with 11 bases aligning to TRBD1. Germline CDR1 SGHKS, CDR2 YYEKEE (reference sequence). This CDR3 is 16 amino acids long. Losses at the gene ends were 3 bases for V and 2 bases for J; bases not matched to a gene: 6. DNA of the CDR3: TGTGCCAGCAGCTCGAGGGGACAGGGGGGACAAGAGACCCAGTACTTC. As protein: CASSSRGQGGQETQYF.

The chain is built from TRBV5-1 and TRBJ2-3, with TRBD2 identical over 8 bases. Unmatched junction bases numbered 10, after V lost 5 bases and J lost 5 bases. Germline CDR1 SGHRS, CDR2 YFSETQ. This CDR3 region has 15 residues. The CDR3 nucleotides are TGCGCCAGCAGACACGTGGGCGGGGGGCAAGATACGCAGTATTTT. It specifies CASRHVGGGQDTQYF.

This clonotype was seen many times. The chain uses TRBV5-4 and TRBJ1-2; D is ambiguous. Trimming pared 3 bases from V and 4 bases from J, leaving 13 bases between. CDR3 length: 14 residues. Germline loops: CDR1 SGHNT, CDR2 YYREEE (reference sequence). The CDR3 is CASSSDFAAYGYTF. CDR3 nucleotides: TGTGCCAGCAGCTCCGACTTTGCGGCCTATGGCTACACCTTC.

This clonotype was counted at least ten times. This chain connects TRBV20-1 to TRBJ2-7; D perhaps matches TRBD1 (6 bases). This CDR3 is built from 13 residues. Germline V gives CDR1 DFQATT, CDR2 SNEGSKA (reference sequence). The ends were cut back, 7 bases at V and 2 bases at J, with 15 bases in the middle. For the CDR3, the DNA is TGCAGTGGCCAGGACAGCGTCGCCTACGAGCAGTACTTC. Translation: CSGQDSVAYEQYF.

This clonotype was recorded a few times. CDR3 sequence reads: CASSAGDQPQHF. The CDR3 nucleotides read TGTGCCAGCAGTGCCGGCGATCAGCCCCAGCATTTT. The chain carries TRBV12-3 or TRBV12-4 and TRBJ1-5; no reliable D call. This CDR3 is 12 amino acids long. Trimming took off 5 bases at V and 5 bases at J, with 7 bases between the two ends.

The V call is TRBV7-2, the J call TRBJ1-2; D remains unclear. Trimming pared 1 base from V and 14 bases from J, leaving 17 bases between. The CDR3 consists of 13 residues. Germline CDR1 and CDR2: SGHTA and FQGNSA. The CDR3 DNA follows: TGTGCCAGCAGCTTAGGGGAGTGGTATGGTTTGACCTTC. Residues: CASSLGEWYGLTF.

Regarding this clonotype: Because the CDR3 is missing its conserved closing phenylalanine or tryptophan, this is likely a read error. The rearrangement uses TRBV15 and TRBJ2-7; 12 bases match TRBD1. Germline V gene data show CDR1 as LNHNV and CDR2 as YYDKDF (reference sequence). The CDR3 consists of 15 residues. The CDR3 region is CASSVGQGASYEQYP. The DNA for the CDR3 is TGTGCCAGCAGCGTGGGACAGGGGGCGTCCTACGAGCAGTACCCC.